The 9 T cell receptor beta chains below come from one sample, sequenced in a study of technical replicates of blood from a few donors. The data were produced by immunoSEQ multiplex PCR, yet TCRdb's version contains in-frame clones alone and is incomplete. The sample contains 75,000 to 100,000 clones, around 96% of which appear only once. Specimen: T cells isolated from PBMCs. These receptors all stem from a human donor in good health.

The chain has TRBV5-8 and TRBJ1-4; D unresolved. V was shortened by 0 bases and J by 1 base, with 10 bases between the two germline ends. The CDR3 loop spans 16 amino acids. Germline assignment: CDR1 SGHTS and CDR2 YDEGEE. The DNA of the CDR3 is TGTGCCAGCAGCTTGGGCGGCGGGAGAACTAATGAAAAACTGTTTTTT. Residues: CASSLGGGRTNEKLFF.

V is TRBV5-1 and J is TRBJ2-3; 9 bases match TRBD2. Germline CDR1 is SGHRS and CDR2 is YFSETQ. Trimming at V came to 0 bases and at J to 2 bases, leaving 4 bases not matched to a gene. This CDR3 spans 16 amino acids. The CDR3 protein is CASSLVSSGNTDTQYF. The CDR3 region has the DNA TGCGCCAGCAGCTTGGTGTCTAGCGGGAACACAGATACGCAGTATTTT. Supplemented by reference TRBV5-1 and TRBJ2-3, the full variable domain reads KAGVTQTPRYLIKTRGQQVTLSCSPISGHRSVSWYQQTPGQGLQFLFEYFSETQRNKGNFPGRFSGRQFSNSRSEMNVSTLELGDSALYLCASSLVSSGNTDTQYFGPGTRLTVL.

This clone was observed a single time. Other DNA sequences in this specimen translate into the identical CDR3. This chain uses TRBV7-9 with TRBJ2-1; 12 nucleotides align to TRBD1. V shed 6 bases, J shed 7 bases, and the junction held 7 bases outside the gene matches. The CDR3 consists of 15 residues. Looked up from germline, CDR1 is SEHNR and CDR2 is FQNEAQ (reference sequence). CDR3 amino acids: CASRGDRGRLNEQFF. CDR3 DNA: TGTGCCAGCAGAGGGGACAGGGGGCGTTTGAATGAGCAGTTCTTC.

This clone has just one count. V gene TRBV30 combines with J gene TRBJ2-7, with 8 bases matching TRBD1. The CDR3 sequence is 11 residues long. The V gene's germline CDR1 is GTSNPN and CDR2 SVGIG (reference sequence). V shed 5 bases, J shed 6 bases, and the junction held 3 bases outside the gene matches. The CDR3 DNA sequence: TGTGCCTGGGTCAGGGGGCGCGAGCAGTACTTC. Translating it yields CAWVRGREQYF.

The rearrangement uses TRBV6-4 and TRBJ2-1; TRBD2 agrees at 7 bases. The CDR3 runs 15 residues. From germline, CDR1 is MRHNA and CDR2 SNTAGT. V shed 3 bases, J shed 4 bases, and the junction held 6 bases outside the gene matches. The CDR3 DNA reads TGTGCCAGCAGTGAGAGGGAGGGCAGGTACAATGAGCAGTTCTTC. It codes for CASSEREGRYNEQFF.

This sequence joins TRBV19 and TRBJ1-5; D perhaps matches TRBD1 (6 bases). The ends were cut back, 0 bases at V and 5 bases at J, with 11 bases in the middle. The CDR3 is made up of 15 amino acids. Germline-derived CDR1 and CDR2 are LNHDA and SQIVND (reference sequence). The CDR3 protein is CASSIEAGVYQPQHF. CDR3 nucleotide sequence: TGTGCCAGTAGTATAGAGGCAGGGGTATATCAGCCCCAGCATTTT.

This CDR3 reads CASSPWGPSKYEQYF. CDR3 coding DNA: TGTGCCAGCAGCCCTTGGGGGCCGAGTAAATACGAGCAGTACTTC. This chain connects TRBV27 to TRBJ2-7; D might be TRBD1 (6 bases). There are 15 residues in the CDR3. CDR1 MNHEY and CDR2 SMNVEV come from the germline V gene (reference sequence). V lost 6 bases, J lost 4 bases, and 19 bases lay in between.

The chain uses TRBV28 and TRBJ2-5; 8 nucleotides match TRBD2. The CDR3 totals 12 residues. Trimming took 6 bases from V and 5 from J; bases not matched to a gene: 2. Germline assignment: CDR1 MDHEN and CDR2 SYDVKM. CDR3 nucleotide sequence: TGTGCCAGCAGGGGACTAGTGGAGACCCAGTACTTC. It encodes CASRGLVETQYF.

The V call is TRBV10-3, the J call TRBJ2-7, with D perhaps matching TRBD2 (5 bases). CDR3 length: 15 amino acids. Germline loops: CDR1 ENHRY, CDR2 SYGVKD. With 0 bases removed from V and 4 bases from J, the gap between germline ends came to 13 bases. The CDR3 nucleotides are TGTGCCATCAGTGAGTCCTCTAGCTGGAATTACGAGCAGTACTTC. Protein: CAISESSSWNYEQYF.